This is a list of T cell receptor beta chains from one sample in a study of vaccination and CD4 T cells after COVID-19. Antigens for these TCRs are unknown. TCRdb reprocessed the PCR reads with MiXCR, giving one entry per CDR3 protein. The sample has approximately 19,000 distinct CDR3 sequences, about 60% seen once; the top ten hold around 9.7%. The source was CD4+ T cells from blood, cultured in vitro, collected after SARS-CoV-2 vaccination. These receptors all stem from a human donor who had recovered from COVID-19. Both conserved end residues are part of each CDR3. A D gene is named only where the DNA matches it firmly. Not every row has a clone size; where given, it reads once, few, many or a size class.

d_call,v_call,j_call,clone_size,cdr3_nt,cdr3_aa
-,TRBV7-8,TRBJ2-1,-,TGTGCCAGCAGCTTCCGGGACTTTGACAATGAGCAGTTCTTC,CASSFRDFDNEQFF
-,TRBV25-1,TRBJ1-5,few,TGTGCCAGCAGTGATATGGGGGGGAATCAGCCCCAGCATTTT,CASSDMGGNQPQHF
-,TRBV11-3,TRBJ1-1,few,TGTGCCAGCAGCCCGGGTTTCCCCGTCATGAACACTGAAGCTTTCTTT,CASSPGFPVMNTEAFF
-,TRBV28,TRBJ2-7,-,TGTGCCAGCAGGGGGAGAACGACAGGGCAGTACTTC,CASRGRTTGQYF
-,TRBV10-3,TRBJ2-7,-,TGTGCCATCAGTGACCCAGGGTCCGAGAGCTCCTACGAGCAGTACTTC,CAISDPGSESSYEQYF
TRBD2,TRBV20-1,TRBJ2-5,-,TGCAGTGCTAGAGATTTCGGTAGCGGGAGAGGGGAGACCCAGTACTTC,CSARDFGSGRGETQYF
-,TRBV10-1,TRBJ2-3,-,TGCGCCAGCAGTGAGCCGGGACTTCCCACAGATACGCAGTATTTT,CASSEPGLPTDTQYF
-,TRBV4-3,TRBJ1-3,-,TGCGCCAGCAGCCAAGACGCAAACACCATATATTTT,CASSQDANTIYF
TRBD2,TRBV11-2,TRBJ2-5,-,TGTGCCAGCAGCTTAAGAGGAGCGGGGGGCCAAGAGACCCAGTACTTC,CASSLRGAGGQETQYF
TRBD2,TRBV7-2,TRBJ2-2,-,TGTGCCAGCACCCAGTGGAGCGGGGGAAAGGGCGGGGAGCTGTTTTTT,CASTQWSGGKGGELFF
-,TRBV6-5,TRBJ1-2,few,TGTGCCAGCAGTTTCTTCCGACCGGCGGGGCCTGATGGCTACACCTTC,CASSFFRPAGPDGYTF
-,TRBV2,TRBJ2-7,-,TGTGCCAGCAGCACCGGGGCCCCCTCCTACGAGCAGTACTTC,CASSTGAPSYEQYF
-,TRBV12-3/TRBV12-4,TRBJ1-2,-,TGTGCCAGCAGTTTAGCCGGGAGCCCTGCTTATGGCTACACCTTC,CASSLAGSPAYGYTF
TRBD1,TRBV7-8,TRBJ1-1,-,TGTGCCAGCAGAAACGCGGGACAGCCGAACACTGAAGCTTTCTTT,CASRNAGQPNTEAFF
TRBD1,TRBV30,TRBJ1-1,-,TGTGCCTGGTCAACAGGGGGCGAAGCTTTCTTT,CAWSTGGEAFF
-,TRBV5-1,TRBJ1-2,-,TGCGCCAGCAGCTTGGGCTCAGAAACCTATGGCTACACCTTC,CASSLGSETYGYTF
TRBD2,TRBV2,TRBJ2-5,-,TGTGCCAGCTCGGCGTGGGAGCGGGGGGAGACCCAGTACTTC,CASSAWERGETQYF
-,TRBV20-1,TRBJ1-2,-,TGCAGTGCTAGGCTTAGAGGGGACGACGATGGCTACACCTTC,CSARLRGDDDGYTF
-,TRBV27,TRBJ1-2,few,TGTGCCAGCAGTTCTACTACCGGGACAACGCACTATGGCTACACCTTC,CASSSTTGTTHYGYTF
TRBD1,TRBV20-1,TRBJ1-1,-,TGCAGTGCTAACCGCTGGTTAGGGACAGGGAACACTGAAGCTTTCTTT,CSANRWLGTGNTEAFF
TRBD1,TRBV7-8,TRBJ2-2,-,TGTGCCAGCAGCCGGGACAGGGTGGGCACCGGGGAGCTGTTTTTT,CASSRDRVGTGELFF
-,TRBV20-1,TRBJ2-1,-,TGCAGTGCTAGCGAGTACAATGAGCAGTTCTTC,CSASEYNEQFF
-,TRBV11-2,TRBJ2-7,once,TGTGCCAGCAGCTTCTCAGGGAAGGGTCCCGAGCAGTACTTC,CASSFSGKGPEQYF
-,TRBV20-1,TRBJ2-5,-,TGCAGTGGAGACTTACAAGAGACCCAGTACTTC,CSGDLQETQYF
-,TRBV7-2,TRBJ1-1,-,TGTGCCAGCAGCCAACAATTAGGGGGCACTGAAGCTTTCTTT,CASSQQLGGTEAFF
-,TRBV2,TRBJ2-3,once,TGTGCCAGCAGTCAAAATAAGGGGTATACGCAGTATTTT,CASSQNKGYTQYF
-,TRBV7-2,TRBJ2-3,-,TGTGCCAGCAGCTTAGCGGGCAGGCACACAGATACGCAGTATTTT,CASSLAGRHTDTQYF
-,TRBV19,TRBJ1-3,-,TGTGCCAGTAGCGACCCGGCCTTCTCTGGAAACACCATATATTTT,CASSDPAFSGNTIYF
TRBD2,TRBV5-4,TRBJ2-3,-,TGTGCCAGCAGCTTGGAACTAGCGGGGGGTTCAGATACGCAGTATTTT,CASSLELAGGSDTQYF
-,TRBV20-1,TRBJ2-3,-,TGCAGTGCCTCACCCGTCGGGCGGAGAAGCACAGATACGCAGTATTTT,CSASPVGRRSTDTQYF
-,TRBV20-1,TRBJ1-6,-,TGCAGTGCTAGAGATCGCGGGGGGCAGAGTTCACCCCTCCACTTT,CSARDRGGQSSPLHF
-,TRBV7-2,TRBJ2-5,-,TGTGCCAGCAGCTCAGGTCCTCGGGAGACCCAGTACTTC,CASSSGPRETQYF
TRBD2,TRBV20-1,TRBJ2-2,-,TGCAGTGCTACTACTAGCGGTTCTCCAACCGGGGAGCTGTTTTTT,CSATTSGSPTGELFF
-,TRBV12-3/TRBV12-4,TRBJ1-2,-,TGTGCCAGCAGTGACCGGTTAGGCTACACCTTC,CASSDRLGYTF
-,TRBV2,TRBJ1-5,-,TGTGCCAGCTGGGGGGGTGGGGGTCAGCCCCAGCATTTT,CASWGGGGQPQHF
-,TRBV20-1,TRBJ1-2,few,TGCAGTGCTAGAGATCCAGATAACTATGGCTACACCTTC,CSARDPDNYGYTF
-,TRBV6-1,TRBJ1-6,few,TGTGCCAGCAAGGAGGGTAGGAATTCACCCCTCCACTTT,CASKEGRNSPLHF
-,TRBV19,TRBJ2-3,-,TGTGCCAGTAGTAGCCAAAGGGGCACAGATACGCAGTATTTT,CASSSQRGTDTQYF
TRBD2,TRBV7-3,TRBJ2-7,-,TGTGCCAGCAGCCCGGGACTAGCGGGAGAATACGAGCAGTACTTC,CASSPGLAGEYEQYF
TRBD2,TRBV20-1,TRBJ2-4,few,TGCAGTGCGCGGGAGGGCCGAGCCAAAAACATTCAGTACTTC,CSAREGRAKNIQYF
TRBD1,TRBV12-5,TRBJ2-1,-,TGTGCTAGTGGTTTGGTACTGGACAGGGTCTTATACAATGAGCAGTTCTTC,CASGLVLDRVLYNEQFF
TRBD2,TRBV20-1,TRBJ2-5,-,TGCAGTGCTAGTGGGGTCCCTAGCGGGGGGTGGGAGACCCAGTACTTC,CSASGVPSGGWETQYF
-,TRBV7-8,TRBJ2-3,few,TGTGCCAGCAGCCCCCAACAGGGCGCAGATACGCAGTATTTT,CASSPQQGADTQYF
-,TRBV5-1,TRBJ1-1,few,TGCGCCAGCCAACCTCAACAGGACCGATACACTGAAGCTTTCTTT,CASQPQQDRYTEAFF
-,TRBV6-2/TRBV6-3,TRBJ1-5,-,TGTGCCAGCAGTCGCGAAAGACAGGCGGCAAAGCATTTT,CASSRERQAAKHF
-,TRBV2,TRBJ2-7,few,TGTGCCAGCAGTGAGTCGACAGGAAGGGGAGAGCAGTACTTC,CASSESTGRGEQYF
-,TRBV28,TRBJ1-1,-,TGTGCCAGCAGTTTCCGCGAGGTTGGGAGTGAAGCTTTCTTT,CASSFREVGSEAFF
-,TRBV19,TRBJ1-1,few,TGTGCCAGTAGTCCCATCGCGGCCACCACTGAAGCTTTCTTT,CASSPIAATTEAFF
-,TRBV12-3/TRBV12-4,TRBJ2-2,-,TGTGCCAGCAGTTTAGCGGGGGGGCACAGCACCGGGGAGCTGTTTTTT,CASSLAGGHSTGELFF
TRBD1,TRBV2,TRBJ2-6,-,TGTGCCAGCAGTCCCGACAGGGCTGGGGCCAACGTCCTGACTTTC,CASSPDRAGANVLTF
-,TRBV20-1,TRBJ1-5,-,TGCAGTGCTAGAGATCCAATCAGCGGGCAGCCCCAGCATTTT,CSARDPISGQPQHF
TRBD1,TRBV5-1,TRBJ2-7,few,TGCGCCAGCAGCCAGACAGGGGGTCCCTACGAGCAGTACTTC,CASSQTGGPYEQYF